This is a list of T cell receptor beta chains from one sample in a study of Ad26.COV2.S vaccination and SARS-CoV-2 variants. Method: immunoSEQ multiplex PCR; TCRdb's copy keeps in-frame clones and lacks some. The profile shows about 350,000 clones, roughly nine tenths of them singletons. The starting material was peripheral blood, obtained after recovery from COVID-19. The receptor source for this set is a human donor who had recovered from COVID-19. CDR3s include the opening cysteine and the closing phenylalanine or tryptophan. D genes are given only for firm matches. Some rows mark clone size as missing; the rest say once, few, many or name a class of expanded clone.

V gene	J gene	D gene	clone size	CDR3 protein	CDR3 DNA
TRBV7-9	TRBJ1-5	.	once	CASSPRGPDQPQHF	TGTGCCAGCAGCCCCCGGGGCCCGGATCAGCCCCAGCATTTT
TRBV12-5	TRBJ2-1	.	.	CASGFGDEQFF	TGTGCTAGTGGTTTCGGGGATGAGCAGTTCTTC
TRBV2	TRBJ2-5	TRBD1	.	CASSKGGWGQGPEAYQETQYF	TGTGCCAGCAGCAAAGGGGGCTGGGGACAGGGGCCCGAAGCGTACCAAGAGACCCAGTACTTC
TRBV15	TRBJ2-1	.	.	CATSREVGVVYNEQFF	TGTGCCACCAGCAGAGAAGTTGGAGTAGTATACAATGAGCAGTTCTTC
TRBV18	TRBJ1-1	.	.	CASSPPGQRKKAFF	TGTGCCAGCTCACCCCCAGGACAGCGCAAGAAAGCTTTCTTT
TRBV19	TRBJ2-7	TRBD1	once	CASSILPRQGVAYEQYF	TGTGCCAGTAGTATCCTCCCTCGACAGGGGGTAGCCTACGAGCAGTACTTC
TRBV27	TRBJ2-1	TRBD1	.	CASSLVPGQVQFF	TGTGCCAGCAGCCTTGTACCGGGACAGGTCCAGTTCTTC
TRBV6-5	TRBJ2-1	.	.	CASSYSIWGHEQFF	TGTGCCAGCAGTTACTCGATCTGGGGTCATGAGCAGTTCTTC
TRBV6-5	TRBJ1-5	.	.	CASSFHGGPQHF	TGTGCCAGCAGTTTTCACGGGGGGCCCCAGCATTTT
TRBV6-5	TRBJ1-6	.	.	CASSLGNSPLHF	TGTGCCAGCAGCCTGGGGAATTCACCCCTCCACTTT
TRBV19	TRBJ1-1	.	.	CASTPTGSRTEAFF	TGTGCCAGTACCCCCACGGGAAGTCGCACTGAAGCTTTCTTT
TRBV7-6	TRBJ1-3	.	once	CASSLEASFNSGNTIYF	TGTGCCAGCAGCTTAGAGGCCAGTTTTAACTCTGGAAACACCATATATTTT
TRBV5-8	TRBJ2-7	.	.	CASSAQGGYEQYF	TGTGCCAGCAGCGCACAGGGTGGGTACGAGCAGTACTTC
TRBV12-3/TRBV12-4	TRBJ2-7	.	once	CASSFPPSYEQYF	TGTGCCAGCAGTTTTCCCCCTTCCTACGAGCAGTACTTC
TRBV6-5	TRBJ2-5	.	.	CASLGTLWETQYF	TGTGCCAGCCTCGGGACCCTCTGGGAGACCCAGTACTTC
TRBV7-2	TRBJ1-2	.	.	CASSLVGGGAVYGYTF	TGTGCCAGCAGCTTAGTCGGGGGAGGGGCGGTCTATGGCTACACCTTC
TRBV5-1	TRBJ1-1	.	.	CASSTQSNTEAFF	TGCGCCAGCAGCACGCAATCGAACACTGAAGCTTTCTTT
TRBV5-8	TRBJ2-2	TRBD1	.	CASRLGQGLTGELFF	TGTGCCAGCAGACTGGGACAGGGTCTAACCGGGGAGCTGTTTTTT
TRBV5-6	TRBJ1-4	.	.	CASSLGRVKEKLFF	TGTGCCAGCAGCCTGGGCAGGGTGAAAGAAAAACTGTTTTTT
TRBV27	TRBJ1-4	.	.	CASSFRQGREKLFF	TGTGCCAGCAGTTTTAGGCAGGGCAGGGAAAAACTGTTTTTT
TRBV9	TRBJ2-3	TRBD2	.	CASSVGGGRGGPTDTQYF	TGTGCCAGCAGCGTAGGAGGAGGGCGGGGGGGCCCTACAGATACGCAGTATTTT
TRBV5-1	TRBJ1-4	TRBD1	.	CASSLGPGRGRERSGGEKLFF	TGCGCCAGCAGCTTGGGCCCGGGTCGGGGCAGAGAACGATCAGGGGGTGAAAAACTGTTTTTT
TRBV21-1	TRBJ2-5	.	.	CASSRPLRAGQQETQYF	TGTGCCAGCAGCCGCCCCCTTCGAGCGGGGCAGCAAGAGACCCAGTACTTC
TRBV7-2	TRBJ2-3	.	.	CASSLRAGATTDTQYF	TGTGCCAGCAGCTTAAGGGCGGGGGCAACCACAGATACGCAGTATTTT
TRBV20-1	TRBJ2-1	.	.	CSALTPGEQFF	TGCAGTGCTCTCACACCAGGAGAGCAGTTCTTC
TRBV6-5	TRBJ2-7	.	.	CASSSGTGLGEQYF	TGTGCCAGCAGCTCCGGGACGGGGCTCGGCGAGCAGTACTTC
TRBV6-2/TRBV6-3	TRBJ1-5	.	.	CASSLTRDQPQHF	TGTGCCAGCAGCCTCACCAGGGATCAGCCCCAGCATTTT
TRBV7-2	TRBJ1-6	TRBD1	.	CASSFVGQGSNSPLHF	TGTGCCAGCAGCTTTGTGGGACAGGGGAGTAATTCACCCCTCCACTTT
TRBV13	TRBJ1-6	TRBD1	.	CASSLERTGVNSPLHF	TGTGCCAGCAGCTTAGAAAGGACAGGGGTAAATTCACCCCTCCACTTT
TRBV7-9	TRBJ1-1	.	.	CASSRGTPGQGRTEAFF	TGTGCCAGCAGCCGTGGCACACCCGGGCAGGGTCGCACTGAAGCTTTCTTT
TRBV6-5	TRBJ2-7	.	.	CASLPGRDRIYEQYF	TGTGCCAGCCTGCCGGGGAGGGACAGAATTTACGAGCAGTACTTC
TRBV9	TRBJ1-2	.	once	CASKAKGDDYGYTF	TGTGCCAGCAAGGCGAAGGGGGATGACTATGGCTACACCTTC
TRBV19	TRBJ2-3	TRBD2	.	CASRGVGDTQYF	TGTGCCAGTCGGGGGGTTGGAGATACGCAGTATTTT
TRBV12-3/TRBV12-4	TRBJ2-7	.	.	CASSPRASEQYF	TGTGCCAGCAGTCCCCGCGCTTCCGAGCAGTACTTC
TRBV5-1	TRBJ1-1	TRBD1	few	CASRVRTGDTEAFF	TGCGCCAGCAGGGTCCGGACAGGGGACACTGAAGCTTTCTTT
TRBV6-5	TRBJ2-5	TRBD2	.	CASIARGAGETQYF	TGTGCCAGCATTGCGCGGGGGGCGGGAGAGACCCAGTACTTC
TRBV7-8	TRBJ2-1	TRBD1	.	CASPFTGGYPYNEQFF	TGTGCCAGCCCTTTTACAGGGGGTTACCCCTACAATGAGCAGTTCTTC
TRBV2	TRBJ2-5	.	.	CASSVVFEETQYF	TGTGCCAGCAGTGTGGTATTCGAAGAGACCCAGTACTTC
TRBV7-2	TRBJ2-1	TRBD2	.	CASSFGTSGVYNEQFF	TGTGCCAGCAGCTTCGGGACTAGCGGGGTCTACAATGAGCAGTTCTTC
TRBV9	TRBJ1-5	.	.	CASSVGGLSNQPQHF	TGTGCCAGCAGCGTAGGGGGATTAAGCAATCAGCCCCAGCATTTT
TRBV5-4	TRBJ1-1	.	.	CASTAVTGGLNTEAFF	TGTGCCAGCACCGCAGTTACCGGGGGACTGAACACTGAAGCTTTCTTT
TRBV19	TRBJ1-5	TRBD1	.	CASFDRGYSNQPQHF	TGTGCCAGCTTCGACAGGGGGTATAGCAATCAGCCCCAGCATTTT
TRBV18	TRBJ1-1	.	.	CASSPVTNTEAFF	TGTGCCAGCTCACCTGTCACGAACACTGAAGCTTTCTTT
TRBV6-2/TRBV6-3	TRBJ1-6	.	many	CASSLTSSYNSPLHF	TGTGCCAGCAGTTTGACCAGCTCCTATAATTCACCCCTCCACTTT
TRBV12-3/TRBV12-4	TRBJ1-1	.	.	CASSFSGNTEAFF	TGTGCCAGCAGTTTTTCGGGAAACACTGAAGCTTTCTTT
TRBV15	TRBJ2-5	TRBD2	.	CATSRDGTIQETQYF	TGTGCCACCAGCAGAGATGGGACTATACAAGAGACCCAGTACTTC
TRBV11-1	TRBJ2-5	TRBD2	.	CASSVPRLAGQETQYF	TGTGCCAGCAGCGTTCCGAGACTAGCGGGACAAGAGACCCAGTACTTC
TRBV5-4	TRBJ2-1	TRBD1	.	CASSNRDRGASNEQFF	TGTGCCAGCAGCAACCGGGACAGGGGAGCCTCCAATGAGCAGTTCTTC
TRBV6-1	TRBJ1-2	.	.	CASSDLGQSRGGYTF	TGTGCCAGCAGTGACCTAGGACAGAGCAGGGGTGGCTACACCTTC
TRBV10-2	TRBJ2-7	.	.	CASSEGGRHEQYF	TGCGCCAGCAGTGAGGGGGGGAGGCACGAGCAGTACTTC
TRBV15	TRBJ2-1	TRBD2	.	CATSAPRAGGRHEQFF	TGTGCCACCAGCGCCCCGCGAGCGGGGGGGCGGCATGAGCAGTTCTTC
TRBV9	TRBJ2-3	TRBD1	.	CASSVVTGDRDTQYF	TGTGCCAGCAGCGTAGTAACAGGGGATAGGGATACGCAGTATTTT
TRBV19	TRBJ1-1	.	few	CASRGTLRNTEAFF	TGTGCCAGTAGGGGCACCCTCCGAAACACTGAAGCTTTCTTT
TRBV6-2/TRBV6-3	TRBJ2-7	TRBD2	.	CASSPISGGASHSREQYF	TGTGCCAGCAGCCCCATTAGCGGGGGGGCTTCCCACTCCAGAGAGCAGTACTTC
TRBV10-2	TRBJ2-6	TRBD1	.	CASSGHHKTGQGEFGANVLTF	TGCGCCAGCAGTGGTCACCACAAAACCGGACAGGGGGAATTTGGGGCCAACGTCCTGACTTTC
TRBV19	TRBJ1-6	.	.	CASSPVAATYNSPLHF	TGTGCCAGTAGCCCCGTTGCTGCCACCTATAATTCACCCCTCCACTTT